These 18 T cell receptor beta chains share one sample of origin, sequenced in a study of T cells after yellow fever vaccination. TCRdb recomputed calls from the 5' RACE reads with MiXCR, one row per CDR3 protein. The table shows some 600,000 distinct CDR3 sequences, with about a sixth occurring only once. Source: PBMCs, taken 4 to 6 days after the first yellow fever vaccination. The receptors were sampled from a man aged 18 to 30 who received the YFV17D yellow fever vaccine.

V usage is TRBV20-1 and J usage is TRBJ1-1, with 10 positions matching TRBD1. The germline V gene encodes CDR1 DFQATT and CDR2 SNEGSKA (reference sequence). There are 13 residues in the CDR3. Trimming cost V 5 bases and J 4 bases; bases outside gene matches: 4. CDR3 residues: CSALDRGTTEAFF. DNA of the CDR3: TGCAGTGCTCTGGACAGGGGGACCACTGAAGCTTTCTTT.

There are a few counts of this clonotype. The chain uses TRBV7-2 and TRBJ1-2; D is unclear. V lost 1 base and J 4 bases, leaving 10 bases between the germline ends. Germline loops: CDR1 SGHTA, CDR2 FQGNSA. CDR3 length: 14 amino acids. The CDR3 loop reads CASSLDRTTYGYTF. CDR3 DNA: TGTGCCAGCAGCTTAGACAGAACCACCTATGGCTACACCTTC.

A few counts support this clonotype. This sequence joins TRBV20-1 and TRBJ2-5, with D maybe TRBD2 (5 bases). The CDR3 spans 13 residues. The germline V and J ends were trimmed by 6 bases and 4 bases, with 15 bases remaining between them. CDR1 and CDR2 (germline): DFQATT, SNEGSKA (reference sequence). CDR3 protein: CSAPTSFRETQYF. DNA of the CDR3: TGCAGTGCGCCCACTAGTTTTAGAGAGACCCAGTACTTC.

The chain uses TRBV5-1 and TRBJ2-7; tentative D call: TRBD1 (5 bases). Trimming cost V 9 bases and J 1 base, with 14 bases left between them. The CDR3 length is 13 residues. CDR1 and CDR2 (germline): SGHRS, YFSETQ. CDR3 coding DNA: TGCGCCAACAGTCCGGACAAATCCTACGAGCAGTACTTC. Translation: CANSPDKSYEQYF. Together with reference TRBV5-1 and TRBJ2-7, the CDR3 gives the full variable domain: KAGVTQTPRYLIKTRGQQVTLSCSPISGHRSVSWYQQTPGQGLQFLFEYFSETQRNKGNFPGRFSGRQFSNSRSEMNVSTLELGDSALYLCANSPDKSYEQYFGPGTRLTVT.

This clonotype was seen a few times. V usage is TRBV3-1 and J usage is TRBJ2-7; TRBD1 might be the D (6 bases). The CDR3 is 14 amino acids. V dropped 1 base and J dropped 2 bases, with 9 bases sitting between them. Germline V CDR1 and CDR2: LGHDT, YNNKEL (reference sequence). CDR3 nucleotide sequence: TGTGCCAGCAGCCAAGGGGCAGGGGCCTACGAGCAGTACGTC. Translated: CASSQGAGAYEQYV.

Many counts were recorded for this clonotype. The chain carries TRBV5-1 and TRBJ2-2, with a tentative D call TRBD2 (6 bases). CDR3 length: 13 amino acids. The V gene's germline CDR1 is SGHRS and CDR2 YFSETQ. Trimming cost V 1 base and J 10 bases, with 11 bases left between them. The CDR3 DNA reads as TGCGCCAGCAGCTTGAACGGGAGAGTGGAGCTGTTTTTT. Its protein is CASSLNGRVELFF.

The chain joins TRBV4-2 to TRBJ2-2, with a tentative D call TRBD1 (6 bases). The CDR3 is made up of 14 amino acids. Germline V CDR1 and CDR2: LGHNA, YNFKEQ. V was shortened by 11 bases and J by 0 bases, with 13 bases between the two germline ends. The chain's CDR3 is CAARTASNTGELFF. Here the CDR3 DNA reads TGTGCCGCCCGGACAGCGTCGAACACCGGGGAGCTGTTTTTT.

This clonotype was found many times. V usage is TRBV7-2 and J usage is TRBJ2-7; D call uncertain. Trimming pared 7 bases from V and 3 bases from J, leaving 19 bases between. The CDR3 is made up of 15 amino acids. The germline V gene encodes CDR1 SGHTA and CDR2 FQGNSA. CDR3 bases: TGTGCCAGCACCGTCCGAGAAGGCGCGTTCTACGAGCAGTACTTC. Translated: CASTVREGAFYEQYF. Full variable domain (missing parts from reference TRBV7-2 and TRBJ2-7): GAGVSQSPSNKVTEKGKDVELRCDPISGHTALYWYRQSLGQGLEFLIYFQGNSAPDKSGLPSDRFSAERTGGSVSTLTIQRTQQEDSAVYLCASTVREGAFYEQYFGPGTRLTVT.

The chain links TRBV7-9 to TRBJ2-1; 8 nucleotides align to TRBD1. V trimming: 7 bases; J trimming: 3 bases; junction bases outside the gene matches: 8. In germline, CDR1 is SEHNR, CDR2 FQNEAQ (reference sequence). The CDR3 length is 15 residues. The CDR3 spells CASIQGAGFYNEQFF. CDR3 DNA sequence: TGTGCCAGCATTCAGGGGGCAGGTTTCTACAATGAGCAGTTCTTC.

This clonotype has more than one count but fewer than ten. CDR3 bases: TGTGCCAGCAGCTCCCGATCGGCAACTAATGAAAAACTGTTTTTT. Translation: CASSSRSATNEKLFF. The chain couples TRBV5-4 to TRBJ1-4; unclear D gene. With 3 bases removed from V and 0 bases from J, the gap between germline ends came to 9 bases. The CDR3 length is 15 residues. CDR1 is SGHNT, CDR2 YYREEE, per germline (reference sequence).

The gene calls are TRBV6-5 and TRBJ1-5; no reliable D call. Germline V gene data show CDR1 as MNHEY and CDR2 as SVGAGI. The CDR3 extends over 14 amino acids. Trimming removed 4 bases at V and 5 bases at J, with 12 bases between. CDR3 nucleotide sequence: TGTGCCAGCAGTTCTCACAGCTCTTATCAGCCCCAGCATTTT. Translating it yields CASSSHSSYQPQHF.

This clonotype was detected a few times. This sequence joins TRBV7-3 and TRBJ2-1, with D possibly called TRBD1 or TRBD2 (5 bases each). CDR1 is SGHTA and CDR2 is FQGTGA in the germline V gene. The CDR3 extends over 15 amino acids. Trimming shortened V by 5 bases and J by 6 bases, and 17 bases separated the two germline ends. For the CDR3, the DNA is TGTGCCAGCAGCCCGGGGCGCGGCCGAACCAATGAGCAGTTCTTC. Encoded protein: CASSPGRGRTNEQFF.

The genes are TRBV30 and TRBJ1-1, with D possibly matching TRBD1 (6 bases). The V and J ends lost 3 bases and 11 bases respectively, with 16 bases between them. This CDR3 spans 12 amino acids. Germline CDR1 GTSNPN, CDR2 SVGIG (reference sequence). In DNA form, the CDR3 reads TGTGCCTGGAGCGACCCCCGTGACAGGGCTTTCTTT. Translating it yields CAWSDPRDRAFF.

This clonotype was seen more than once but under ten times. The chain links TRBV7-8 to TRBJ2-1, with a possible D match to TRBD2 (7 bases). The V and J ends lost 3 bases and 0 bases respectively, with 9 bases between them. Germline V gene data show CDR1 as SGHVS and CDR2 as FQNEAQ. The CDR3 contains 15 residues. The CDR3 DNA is TGTGCCAGCAGCTTTCGGGGGGCCTCCTACAATGAGCAGTTCTTC. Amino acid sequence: CASSFRGASYNEQFF.

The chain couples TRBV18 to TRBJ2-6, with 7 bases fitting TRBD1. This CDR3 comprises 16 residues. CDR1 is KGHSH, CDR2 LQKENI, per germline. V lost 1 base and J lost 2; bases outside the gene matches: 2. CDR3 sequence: CASSPQGGPGANVLTF. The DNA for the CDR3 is TGTGCCAGCTCACCACAAGGGGGCCCTGGGGCCAACGTCCTGACTTTC.

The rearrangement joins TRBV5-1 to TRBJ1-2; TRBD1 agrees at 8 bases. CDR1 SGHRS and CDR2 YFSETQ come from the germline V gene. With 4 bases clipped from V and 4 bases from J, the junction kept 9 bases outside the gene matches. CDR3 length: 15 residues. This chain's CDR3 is CASSTQGAQSYGYTF. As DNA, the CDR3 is TGCGCCAGCAGCACTCAGGGGGCGCAAAGCTATGGCTACACCTTC.

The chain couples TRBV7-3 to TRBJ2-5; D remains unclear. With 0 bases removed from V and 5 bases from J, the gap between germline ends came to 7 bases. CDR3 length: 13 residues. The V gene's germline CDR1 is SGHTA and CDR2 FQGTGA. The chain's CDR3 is CASSLTGWETQYF. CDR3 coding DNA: TGTGCCAGCAGCTTAACCGGCTGGGAGACCCAGTACTTC.

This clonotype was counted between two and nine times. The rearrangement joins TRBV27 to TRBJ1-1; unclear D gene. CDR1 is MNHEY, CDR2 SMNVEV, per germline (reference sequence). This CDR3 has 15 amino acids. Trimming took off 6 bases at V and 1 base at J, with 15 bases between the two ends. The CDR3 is CASRRASRANTEAFF. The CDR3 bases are TGTGCCAGCAGGAGGGCTTCGCGGGCGAACACTGAAGCTTTCTTT.